This entry lists 13 T cell receptor beta chains sequenced from one sample in a study of OX40 agonist ivuxolimab in advanced cancers. Only in-frame clones appear in the TCRdb table, and some are missing; sequencing was by immunoSEQ multiplex PCR. The sample records approximately 58,000 clones, approximately 80% being singletons. The starting material was CD4+ or CD8+ T cells sorted from blood, obtained in a trial of the OX40 agonist ivuxolimab. These receptors all stem from an adult with an advanced solid tumor such as melanoma, head and neck, liver or kidney cancer.

This chain links TRBV5-5 with TRBJ2-7; D ambiguous. Trimming pared 5 bases from V and 6 bases from J, leaving 9 bases between. In germline, CDR1 is SGHKS, CDR2 YYEKEE (reference sequence). This CDR3 has 11 amino acids. The CDR3 reads CASSMGREQYF. The CDR3 DNA reads as TGTGCCAGCAGTATGGGCCGCGAGCAGTACTTC.

The V and J genes are TRBV18 and TRBJ1-5; 10 bases are shared with TRBD1. J was trimmed by 3 bases and V by 1 base; bases with no gene match: 6. Per germline, CDR1 KGHSH and CDR2 LQKENI. CDR3 length: 17 amino acids. The CDR3: CASSPRVTGGTNQPQHF. CDR3 coding DNA: TGTGCCAGCTCACCACGGGTGACAGGGGGCACCAATCAGCCCCAGCATTTT.

This chain uses TRBV18 with TRBJ1-2; D unclear. Trimming cost V 2 bases and J 3 bases, with 10 bases left between them. There are 14 residues in the CDR3. Germline CDR1 is KGHSH and CDR2 is LQKENI. The CDR3 loop reads CASSPMGSDYGYTF. The CDR3, as DNA: TGTGCCAGCTCACCAATGGGCTCGGACTATGGCTACACCTTC. The full variable domain, completed using reference TRBV18 and TRBJ1-2, is NAGVMQNPRHLVRRRGQEARLRCSPMKGHSHVYWYRQLPEEGLKFMVYLQKENIIDESGMPKERFSAEFPKEGPSILRIQQVVRGDSAAYFCASSPMGSDYGYTFGSGTRLTVV.

This clone came up a few times. The rearrangement joins TRBV11-3 to TRBJ2-1; 7 nucleotides agree with TRBD2. CDR1 and CDR2 from the germline V gene are SGHNT and YENEEA. The J segment lost 2 bases and the V segment lost 3 bases, leaving 4 bases of the junction unmatched. The CDR3 is made up of 15 amino acids. CDR3 protein: CASSLQAGTYNEQFF. The CDR3 nucleotides read TGTGCCAGCAGCTTGCAAGCGGGGACCTACAATGAGCAGTTCTTC.

V usage is TRBV27 and J usage is TRBJ1-5, with TRBD1 identical over 9 bases. V dropped 9 bases and J dropped 7; count of bases not matched to a gene: 16. The germline V gene encodes CDR1 MNHEY and CDR2 SMNVEV (reference sequence). The CDR3 extends over 16 amino acids. DNA of the CDR3: TGTGCCAGAGAAAGAAACAGGGGGCTGGTAAGCCAGCCCCAGCATTTT. It is translated as CARERNRGLVSQPQHF.

The chain recombines TRBV7-2 with TRBJ2-5; weak D call: TRBD2 (6 bases). This CDR3 comprises 13 residues. CDR1 SGHTA and CDR2 FQGNSA come from the germline V gene. Trimming pared 2 bases from V and 7 bases from J, leaving 11 bases between. The CDR3 nucleotides read TGTGCCAGCAGCTTAAACGCCGGGGGGACCCAGTACTTC. It is translated as CASSLNAGGTQYF.

This clone was detected only a few times. CDR3 region: CARTGQNMNTEAFF. CDR3 DNA: TGTGCCCGAACCGGACAGAACATGAACACTGAAGCTTTCTTT. The chain employs TRBV30 and TRBJ1-1, with D possibly matching TRBD1 (6 bases). CDR1 is GTSNPN and CDR2 is SVGIG in the germline V gene (reference sequence). This CDR3 is 14 amino acids long. V lost 8 bases to trimming and J lost 0 bases, with 16 bases between them. Full variable domain (outside the CDR3, taken from reference TRBV30 and TRBJ1-1): SQTIHQWPATLVQPVGSPLSLECTVEGTSNPNLYWYRQAAGRGLQLLFYSVGIGQISSEVPQNLSASRPQDRQFILSSKKLLLSDSGFYLCARTGQNMNTEAFFGQGTRLTVV.

This chain links TRBV7-9 with TRBJ2-1; the D gene is possibly TRBD1 (5 bases). Trimming removed 3 bases at V and 15 bases at J, with 12 bases between. Germline assignment: CDR1 SEHNR and CDR2 FQNEAQ (reference sequence). The length of the CDR3 is 11 residues. This CDR3 reads CASSLGRARFF. The DNA for the CDR3 is TGTGCCAGCAGCTTGGGCAGGGCAAGGTTCTTC.

CDR3: CASSKNRGGTGELFF. DNA of the CDR3: TGTGCCAGCAGTAAAAACCGGGGAGGGACCGGGGAGCTGTTTTTT. This chain joins TRBV27 and TRBJ2-2, with 7 bases identical to TRBD2. V shed 5 bases, J shed 5 bases, and the junction held 8 bases outside the gene matches. The germline gives CDR1 MNHEY, CDR2 SMNVEV (reference sequence). This CDR3 is built from 15 residues.

This clone was observed once. The chain uses TRBV5-8 and TRBJ2-7, with TRBD1 matching over 7 bases. This CDR3 region has 15 residues. With 0 bases clipped from V and 5 bases from J, the junction kept 8 bases outside the gene matches. Per germline, CDR1 SGHTS and CDR2 YDEGEE. The DNA for the CDR3 is TGTGCCAGCAGCTTGGAGGGGGCCTTTCTCAACGAGCAGTACTTC. It encodes CASSLEGAFLNEQYF.

The chain is built from TRBV29-1 and TRBJ2-7; 9 nucleotides agree with TRBD2. Germline CDR1 is SQVTM and CDR2 is ANQGSEA. This CDR3 comprises 13 residues. With 4 bases clipped from V and 6 bases from J, the junction kept 7 bases outside the gene matches. The CDR3 DNA reads TGCAGCGTTGGCGTAGCGGGAGTAGGCGAGCAGTACTTC. Translation gives CSVGVAGVGEQYF.

This chain links TRBV11-2 with TRBJ1-6; 9 bases line up with TRBD1. V lost 5 bases and J lost 7; bases outside the gene matches: 9. Looked up from germline, CDR1 is SGHAT and CDR2 is FQNNGV. This CDR3 has 16 amino acids. The CDR3 DNA reads as TGTGCCAGCAGCCCCCTACAGGGGGCGCGAAATTCACCCCTCCACTTT. This codes for CASSPLQGARNSPLHF.

The V gene is TRBV7-2, the J gene TRBJ2-7, with D possibly matching TRBD2 (6 bases). Trimming shortened V by 3 bases and J by 2 bases, and 14 bases separated the two germline ends. The CDR3 totals 15 residues. Germline V gene data show CDR1 as SGHTA and CDR2 as FQGNSA. The CDR3 region has the DNA TGTGCCAGCAGCTTCAGGCTAGCGATTACCTACGAGCAGTACTTC. Its translation is CASSFRLAITYEQYF.